Listed below are T cell receptor beta chains from one sample, sequenced in a study of cytomegalovirus exposure and HLA in healthy donors. Using immunoSEQ multiplex PCR, the repertoire was profiled, and TCRdb retains in-frame clones only, with some absent. The sample lists under 200,000 clones, approximately 88% occurring once. The sequenced sample consisted of PBMCs. The receptor source for this set is a boy between 2 and 10 years old in good health and CMV-seronegative. Both conserved end residues are part of each CDR3.

j_call v_call cdr3_aa
TRBJ2-3 TRBV28 CASSSIRSDTQYF
TRBJ2-6 TRBV19 CASSRHLYRAGANVLTF
TRBJ2-1 TRBV10-3 CAISGSARYNEQFF
TRBJ2-7 TRBV12-5 CASGFTQAGAMGEQYF
TRBJ1-1 TRBV21-1 CASSLGQGITEAFF
TRBJ2-4 TRBV27 CASSLQGQGRNIQYF
TRBJ2-1 TRBV6-5 CASSPTGYNEQFF
TRBJ2-5 TRBV6-5 CASSPRDSQETQYF
TRBJ2-3 TRBV5-6 CASRMGGLAGTDTQYF
TRBJ1-2 TRBV27 CASSLSRQGWGYTF
TRBJ2-1 TRBV28 CASSYPAGSSGGNPYNEQFF
TRBJ2-7 TRBV29-1 CSVEGAAVHEQYF
TRBJ2-7 TRBV6-1 CASSDNAGTGKSYEQYF
TRBJ2-1 TRBV4-1 CASSPTVSYNEQFF
TRBJ2-3 TRBV5-1 CASSFRESAPTDTQYF
TRBJ2-1 TRBV30 CAWSSIWRGNEQFF
TRBJ2-1 TRBV7-9 CASSLRGGWYNEQFF
TRBJ2-1 TRBV4-1 CASSQNIGLAGHNEQFF
TRBJ2-6 TRBV2 CASSGGGLAGAGANVLTF
TRBJ2-7 TRBV10-1 CASRPGREGEQYF
TRBJ2-1 TRBV5-1 CASSLAELYNEQFF
TRBJ1-2 TRBV29-1 CSVEDAGALNTF
TRBJ2-7 TRBV5-5 CASSWDRGGSYEQYF
TRBJ2-3 TRBV5-1 CASSRLPGTGEDTQYF
TRBJ2-7 TRBV28 CASSTRQGSSTYEQYF
TRBJ1-2 TRBV19 CASSSRDRGYGYTF
TRBJ1-1 TRBV18 CASSPQGANPGTEAFF
TRBJ2-1 TRBV28 CASVWGGSSYNEQFF
TRBJ1-2 TRBV7-9 CASFGWTGIFYGYTF
TRBJ2-2 TRBV18 CASSPVGGLASNTGELFF
TRBJ1-2 TRBV20-1 CSASSSYGYTF
TRBJ2-7 TRBV6-1 CASISGLNYEQYF
TRBJ1-2 TRBV18 CASSPPSTLTNYGYTF
TRBJ2-1 TRBV7-7 CASSSSRDRLPNEQFF
TRBJ1-1 TRBV5-1 CASGRGPTEAFF
TRBJ2-1 TRBV9 CASSATGNEQFF
TRBJ2-7 TRBV4-1 CASSQGTGWDEQYF
TRBJ1-2 TRBV5-1 CASSRLGGGNYGYTF
TRBJ2-2 TRBV28 CASSLQRNTGELFF
TRBJ1-2 TRBV5-6 CASSWILRGISYGYTF
TRBJ2-1 TRBV5-1 CASSLTLSGGRDEQFF
TRBJ1-1 TRBV5-1 CASSPRQGKGTEAFF
NA TRBV30 CAWTYRTNYEQYF
TRBJ1-3 TRBV7-9 CASSLGPPQGLSGNTIYF
TRBJ2-7 TRBV30 CAWSPDTEQYF
TRBJ2-5 TRBV10-3 CAISGGTSGRIGQETQYF
TRBJ1-5 TRBV30 CAWRQGASGNQPQHF
TRBJ2-1 TRBV6-1 CASSEFGGELEQFF
TRBJ1-4 TRBV25-1 CASSELSATNEKLFF
TRBJ2-2 TRBV27 CATQAGVNTGELFF
TRBJ2-1 TRBV5-4 CASSLAAGGLDEQFF
TRBJ2-6 TRBV19 CASSIRTRKSSGANVLTF
TRBJ1-1 TRBV7-2 CASSLAHSQGSEAFF
TRBJ2-7 TRBV5-4 CASSWGGSTYEQYF
TRBJ2-5 TRBV18 CASSPTKGNQETQYF
TRBJ2-7 TRBV5-1 CASSSTGGPYEQYF
TRBJ2-2 TRBV18 CASSPPSLGTGESGELFF